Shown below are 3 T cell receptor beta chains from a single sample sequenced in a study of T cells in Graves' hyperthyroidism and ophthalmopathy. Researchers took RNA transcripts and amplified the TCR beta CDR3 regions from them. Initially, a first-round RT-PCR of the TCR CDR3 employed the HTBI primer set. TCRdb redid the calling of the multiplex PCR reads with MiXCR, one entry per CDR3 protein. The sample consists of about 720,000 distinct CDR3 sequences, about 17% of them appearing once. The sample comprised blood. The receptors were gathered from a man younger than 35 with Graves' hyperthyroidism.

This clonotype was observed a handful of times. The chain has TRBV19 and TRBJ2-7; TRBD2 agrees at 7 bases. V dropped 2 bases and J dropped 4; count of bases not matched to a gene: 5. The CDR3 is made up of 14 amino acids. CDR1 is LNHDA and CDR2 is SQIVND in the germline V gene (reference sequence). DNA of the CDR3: TGTGCCAGTAGTATAAGCGGGACCCATTACGAGCAGTACTTC. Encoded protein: CASSISGTHYEQYF.

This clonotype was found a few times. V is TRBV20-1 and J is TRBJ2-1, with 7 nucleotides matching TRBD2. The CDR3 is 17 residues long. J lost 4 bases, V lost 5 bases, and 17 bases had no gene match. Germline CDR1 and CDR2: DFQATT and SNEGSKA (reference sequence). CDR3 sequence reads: CSAQAVAGDSLYNEQFF. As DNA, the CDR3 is TGCAGTGCTCAGGCGGTGGCGGGGGACTCTCTATACAATGAGCAGTTCTTC.

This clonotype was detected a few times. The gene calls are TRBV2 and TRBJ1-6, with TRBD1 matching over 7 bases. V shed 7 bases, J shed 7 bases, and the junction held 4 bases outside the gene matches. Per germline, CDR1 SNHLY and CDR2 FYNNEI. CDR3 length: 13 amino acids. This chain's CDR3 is CASIWDSNSPLHF. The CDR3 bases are TGTGCCAGCATCTGGGACAGCAATTCACCCCTCCACTTT.